The clone carrying this TCR beta chain appeared once. Its antigen is still unknown. The junction differs from germline at one of its ends, possibly a read error. This record belongs to a study of breast tumors, draining lymph nodes, adjacent tissues. TCRdb re-derived calls from the multiplex PCR reads in MiXCR, one entry per CDR3 protein. The table lists more than 10,000 distinct CDR3 sequences, 62% of them singletons, with approximately 49% in the top ten. The CDR3 has 15 amino acids. Germline lookup yields CDR1 SGHTA and CDR2 FQGTGA. Findings of the study overall: Tumor repertoires ranked between lymph nodes and nontumor tissue in diversity, with V and J gene preferences.

This chain joins TRBV7-3 and TRBJ2-1; possibly TRBD2 for D (6 bases). Input material: tumor-adjacent breast tissue. This clonotype was obtained from a female donor with breast cancer. Some clones in this sample may be carry-over from other donors' samples. CDR3 nucleotides: TGTGCCAGCAGCGTCGCCGGGACTGACTACAATGAGCAGCTCTTC. Protein sequence: CASSVAGTDYNEQLF. Full variable domain (rest looked up from reference TRBV7-3 and TRBJ2-1): GAGVSQTPSNKVTEKGKYVELRCDPISGHTALYWYRQSLGQGPEFLIYFQGTGAADDSGLPNDRFFAVRPEGSVSTLKIQRTERGDSAVYLCASSVAGTDYNEQLFGPGTRLTVL.